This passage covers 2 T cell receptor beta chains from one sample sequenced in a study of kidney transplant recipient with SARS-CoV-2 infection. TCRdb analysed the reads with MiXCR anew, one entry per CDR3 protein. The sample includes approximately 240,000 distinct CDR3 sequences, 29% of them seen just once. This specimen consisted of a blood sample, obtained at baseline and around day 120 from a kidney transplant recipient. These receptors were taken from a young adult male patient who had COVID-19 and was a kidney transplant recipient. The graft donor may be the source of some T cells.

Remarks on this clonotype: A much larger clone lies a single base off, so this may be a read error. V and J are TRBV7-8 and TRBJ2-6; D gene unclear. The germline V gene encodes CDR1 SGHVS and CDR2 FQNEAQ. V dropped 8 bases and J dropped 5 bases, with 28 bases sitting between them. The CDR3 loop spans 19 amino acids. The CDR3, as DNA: TGTGCCAGCGGCTCCAGGTGCGTTTACCCACAAAGTCGGGCCAACGTCCTGACTTTC. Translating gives CASGSRCVYPQSRANVLTF.

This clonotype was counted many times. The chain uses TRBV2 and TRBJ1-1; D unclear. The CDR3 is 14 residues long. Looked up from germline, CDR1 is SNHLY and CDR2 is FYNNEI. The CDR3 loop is CVTPASATSTEAFF. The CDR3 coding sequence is TGTGTTACCCCAGCAAGCGCTACCAGCACTGAAGCTTTCTTT.